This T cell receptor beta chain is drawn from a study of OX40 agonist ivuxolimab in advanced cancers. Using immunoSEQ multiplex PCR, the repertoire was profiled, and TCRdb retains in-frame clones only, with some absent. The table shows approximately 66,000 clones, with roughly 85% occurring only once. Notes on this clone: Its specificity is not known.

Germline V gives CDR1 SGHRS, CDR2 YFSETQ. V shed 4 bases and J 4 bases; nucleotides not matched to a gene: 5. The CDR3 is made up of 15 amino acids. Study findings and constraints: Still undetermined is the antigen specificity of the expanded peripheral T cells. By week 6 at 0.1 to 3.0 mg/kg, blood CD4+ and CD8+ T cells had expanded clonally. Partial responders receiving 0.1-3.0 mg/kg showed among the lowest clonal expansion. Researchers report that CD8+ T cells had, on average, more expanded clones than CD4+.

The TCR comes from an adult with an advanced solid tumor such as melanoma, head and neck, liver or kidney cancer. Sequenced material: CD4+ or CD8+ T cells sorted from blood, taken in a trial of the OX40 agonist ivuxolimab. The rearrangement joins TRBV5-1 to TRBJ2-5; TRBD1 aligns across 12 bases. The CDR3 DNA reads TGCGCCAGCAGCCTCCGGGACAGGGGGCGAGAGACCCAGTACTTC. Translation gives CASSLRDRGRETQYF.